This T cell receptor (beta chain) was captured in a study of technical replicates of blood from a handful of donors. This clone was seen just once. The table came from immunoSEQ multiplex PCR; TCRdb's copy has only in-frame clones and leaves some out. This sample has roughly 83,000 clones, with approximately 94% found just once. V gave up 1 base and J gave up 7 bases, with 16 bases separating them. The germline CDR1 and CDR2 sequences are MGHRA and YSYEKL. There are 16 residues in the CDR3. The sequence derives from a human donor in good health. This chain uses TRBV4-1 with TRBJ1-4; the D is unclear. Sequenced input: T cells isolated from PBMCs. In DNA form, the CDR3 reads TGCGCCAGCAGCCAAGTCCTCGGGAGGTCGGGTGAAAAACTGTTTTTT. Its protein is CASSQVLGRSGEKLFF.